The 24 T cell receptor beta chains presented below share a single source sample, sequenced in a study of blood T cell repertoires in COVID-19. The repertoire was sequenced with immunoSEQ multiplex PCR; TCRdb's copy has only in-frame clones and lacks some. The profile shows roughly 410,000 clones, 70% to 90% of them singletons. The sample taken for sequencing was peripheral blood. Every receptor here comes from a woman between 40 and 50 years old with COVID-19, enrolled during active disease.

The gene calls are TRBV10-3 and TRBJ1-4, with D tentatively TRBD1 (6 bases). Trimming stripped 2 bases from V and 7 bases from J, with 23 bases between. CDR3 length: 18 amino acids. Germline V gene lookup returns CDR1 ENHRY and CDR2 SYGVKD. The DNA of the CDR3 is TGTGCCATCAGTGAGATTATGGCAGGGGCCCACCGGGGTGAAAAACTGTTTTTT. Protein: CAISEIMAGAHRGEKLFF.

This clone was observed a few times. The chain combines TRBV7-2 with TRBJ1-4; D is unresolved. Germline CDR1 and CDR2: SGHTA and FQGNSA. The CDR3 is made up of 16 amino acids. The V end lost 1 base, the J end lost 8 bases, and 17 bases lay between the germline ends. This CDR3 reads CASSLDSSRPGEKLFF. CDR3 in DNA: TGTGCCAGCAGCTTAGATTCGTCGCGTCCGGGGGAAAAACTGTTTTTT.

The V call is TRBV19, the J call TRBJ1-6, with D tentatively TRBD1 (6 bases). Germline V gene sequence: CDR1 LNHDA, CDR2 SQIVND (reference sequence). The CDR3 runs to 19 residues. Trimming cost V 2 bases and J 5 bases, with 22 bases left between them. CDR3 residues: CASSIMGIGTRGNNSPLHF. CDR3 nucleotides: TGTGCCAGTAGTATAATGGGCATCGGGACAAGGGGAAATAATTCACCCCTCCACTTT. The whole variable domain, filled in from reference TRBV19 and TRBJ1-6, reads DGGITQSPKYLFRKEGQNVTLSCEQNLNHDAMYWYRQDPGQGLRLIYYSQIVNDFQKGDIAEGYSVSREKKESFPLTVTSAQKNPTAFYLCASSIMGIGTRGNNSPLHFGNGTRLTVT.

CDR3 nucleotide sequence: TGTGCCAGCAGCTTGGAACCAGGGGGGAACACCATATATTTT. Its protein product is CASSLEPGGNTIYF. The rearrangement links TRBV7-2 to TRBJ1-3, with 7 bases that match TRBD1. With V trimmed by 3 bases and J by 7 bases, 6 bases remained unmatched. CDR1 and CDR2 from the germline V gene are SGHTA and FQGNSA. This CDR3 contains 14 residues.

The chain has TRBV6-2 or TRBV6-3 and TRBJ1-1, with 11 bases lining up with TRBD1. The germline V gene has CDR1 MNHEY and CDR2 SVGEGT. The CDR3 runs 14 residues. The V gene end was trimmed by 4 bases and the J gene end by 8 bases; junction bases not matched to a gene: 6. The CDR3 DNA follows: TGTGCCAGCAGTTCCAAGGACAGGGGGCGAGAAGCTTTCTTT. This encodes CASSSKDRGREAFF.

V gene TRBV13 combines with J gene TRBJ2-5; TRBD2 agrees at 11 bases. The CDR3 runs to 15 residues. V lost 6 bases and J lost 1; bases outside the gene matches: 4. Germline values: CDR1 PRHDT, CDR2 FYEKMQ (reference sequence). In nucleotides, the CDR3 is TGTGCCAGCAGACTAGCGGGGGCCATCCAAGAGACCCAGTACTTC. This translates into CASRLAGAIQETQYF.

V and J are TRBV5-4 and TRBJ2-1, with 8 bases that match TRBD1. CDR3 length equals 15 residues. Unmatched junction bases numbered 8, after V lost 4 bases and J lost 5 bases. CDR1 and CDR2 (germline): SGHNT, YYREEE (reference sequence). The CDR3 nucleotides read TGTGCCAGCAGCACGAGGACAGGGAGGCACAATGAGCAGTTCTTC. The encoded protein is CASSTRTGRHNEQFF.

J is TRBJ1-1 and V is TRBV7-9, with D tentatively TRBD1 (6 bases). The germline V and J ends were trimmed by 6 bases and 1 base, with 15 bases remaining between them. Germline-derived CDR1 and CDR2 are SEHNR and FQNEAQ (reference sequence). The CDR3 sequence is 15 residues long. The CDR3 is CASSISGGRNTEAFF. CDR3 nucleotides: TGTGCCAGCAGTATCAGCGGGGGCCGGAACACTGAAGCTTTCTTT.

The J gene is TRBJ1-5, the V gene TRBV27; 7 bases agree with TRBD1. The CDR3 length is 15 residues. The germline gives CDR1 MNHEY, CDR2 SMNVEV (reference sequence). Germline trimming cut 6 bases from V and 8 bases from J; bases unmatched to any gene: 13. In nucleotides, the CDR3 is TGTGCCAGCAGCCTCGCCGGGACAGTGTTAAAGCCCCAGCATTTT. It specifies CASSLAGTVLKPQHF.

The rearrangement uses TRBV7-2 and TRBJ1-6; 7 bases are shared with TRBD1. The CDR3 is 15 residues long. The germline CDR1 and CDR2 sequences are SGHTA and FQGNSA. V shed 3 bases and J 5 bases; nucleotides not matched to a gene: 4. The CDR3 nucleotides are TGTGCCAGCAGCTTCCGGGGACAGAATAATTCACCCCTCCACTTT. This codes for CASSFRGQNNSPLHF.

V usage is TRBV6-5 and J usage is TRBJ1-4; D remains ambiguous. V dropped 7 bases and J dropped 8 bases, with 14 bases sitting between them. Germline lookup yields CDR1 MNHEY and CDR2 SVGAGI. The CDR3 has 13 amino acids. The chain's CDR3 is CASMRRCEEKLFF. The CDR3 DNA sequence: TGTGCCAGCATGAGGCGTTGTGAGGAAAAACTGTTTTTT.

The genes are TRBV5-1 and TRBJ1-4, with 9 positions matching TRBD1. This CDR3 region has 18 residues. Germline V CDR1 and CDR2: SGHRS, YFSETQ. V lost 3 bases, J lost 5 bases, and 14 bases stayed unmatched. The CDR3 nucleotides are TGCGCCAGCAGCTCCCTCCGTCCCGGGACAGGGACGAATGAAAAACTGTTTTTT. It specifies CASSSLRPGTGTNEKLFF.

This rearrangement joins TRBV7-9 to TRBJ1-2, with D tentatively TRBD1 (5 bases). The CDR3 covers 15 residues. Germline V gene data show CDR1 as SEHNR and CDR2 as FQNEAQ (reference sequence). The V and J ends lost 5 bases and 10 bases respectively, with 23 bases between them. For the CDR3, the DNA is TGTGCCAGCAGCCTTTTTTCGAAGGGGCTTAGTGACTACACCTTC. Translation: CASSLFSKGLSDYTF.

The rearrangement joins TRBV5-1 to TRBJ1-1; 7 nucleotides align to TRBD1. CDR3 length: 14 amino acids. Germline V gene data show CDR1 as SGHRS and CDR2 as YFSETQ. With 6 bases clipped from V and 0 bases from J, the junction kept 5 bases outside the gene matches. This CDR3 reads CASNKGGLNTEAFF. CDR3 nucleotide sequence: TGCGCCAGCAACAAAGGGGGCCTGAACACTGAAGCTTTCTTT.

J is TRBJ1-6 and V is TRBV6-6, with D perhaps TRBD1 (5 bases). From germline, CDR1 is MNHNY and CDR2 SVGAGI (reference sequence). The CDR3 runs to 15 residues. The V end lost 9 bases, the J end lost 6 bases, and 18 bases lay between the germline ends. The DNA for the CDR3 is TGTGCCAGTAGGGCGGCGGGGCTGGGTAATTCACCCCTCCACTTT. Translation gives CASRAAGLGNSPLHF.

This sequence joins TRBV30 and TRBJ1-2, with D possibly TRBD1 on 5 matching bases. The CDR3 length is 13 residues. Trimming took 4 bases from V and 4 from J, leaving 13 bases between them. Germline V gene sequence: CDR1 GTSNPN, CDR2 SVGIG (reference sequence). In DNA, the CDR3 is TGTGCCTGGAATGAGCAGGGTCCCTATGGCTACACCTTC. This gives the protein CAWNEQGPYGYTF.

This sequence joins TRBV24-1 and TRBJ2-5; D not certain. Trimming shortened V by 4 bases and J by 5 bases, and 7 bases separated the two germline ends. This CDR3 has 12 amino acids. Looked up from germline, CDR1 is KGHDR and CDR2 is SFDVKD. CDR3 residues: CATSDLRETQYF. The CDR3 DNA reads TGTGCCACCAGTGACCTGCGGGAGACCCAGTACTTC.

The chain recombines TRBV4-1 with TRBJ2-3; D might be TRBD1 (6 bases). V lost 1 base and J 2 bases, leaving 19 bases between the germline ends. The CDR3 has 18 amino acids. Germline CDR1 MGHRA, CDR2 YSYEKL. The CDR3 sequence is CASSQVPTGGLVTDTQYF. DNA of the CDR3: TGCGCCAGCAGCCAAGTTCCGACAGGCGGTTTAGTCACAGATACGCAGTATTTT.

The rearrangement links TRBV18 to TRBJ1-4, with D tentatively TRBD1 (5 bases). Trimming took off 6 bases at V and 0 bases at J, with 17 bases between the two ends. The CDR3 has 17 amino acids. Germline CDR1 and CDR2: KGHSH and LQKENI. The CDR3 spells CASSLGQGRPTNEKLFF. CDR3 DNA sequence: TGTGCCAGCTCTCTCGGACAAGGCCGACCAACTAATGAAAAACTGTTTTTT. The entire variable domain, with the rest obtained from reference TRBV18 and TRBJ1-4, is as follows: NAGVMQNPRHLVRRRGQEARLRCSPMKGHSHVYWYRQLPEEGLKFMVYLQKENIIDESGMPKERFSAEFPKEGPSILRIQQVVRGDSAAYFCASSLGQGRPTNEKLFFGSGTQLSVL.

This rearrangement joins TRBV5-1 to TRBJ1-1, with TRBD1 matching over 9 bases. J was trimmed by 3 bases and V by 0 bases; bases with no gene match: 3. From germline, CDR1 is SGHRS and CDR2 YFSETQ. The CDR3 totals 15 residues. CDR3 sequence reads: CASSLGDRDYTEAFF. Here the CDR3 DNA reads TGCGCCAGCAGCTTGGGGGACAGGGATTACACTGAAGCTTTCTTT.

The chain recombines TRBV9 with TRBJ1-1; TRBD1 is a possible D gene (6 bases). The CDR3 length is 13 residues. Germline assignment: CDR1 SGDLS and CDR2 YYNGEE. V was trimmed by 4 bases and J by 8 bases, leaving 15 bases between them. CDR3 DNA sequence: TGTGCCAGCAGCCTCCTACAGGGTGACGAAGCTTTCTTT. As protein: CASSLLQGDEAFF.

The chain employs TRBV9 and TRBJ1-2, with TRBD1 identical over 12 bases. Unmatched junction bases numbered 16, after V lost 5 bases and J lost 5 bases. The CDR3 sequence is 18 residues long. Germline-derived CDR1 and CDR2 are SGDLS and YYNGEE. CDR3 bases: TGTGCCAGCAGTAGGGAGGGACAGGGGGCTGGTATGTCTTATGGCTACACCTTC. Translated, it gives CASSREGQGAGMSYGYTF.

In its sample, this clone was seen a few times. CDR3 residues: CASSNGQSHLSLYGYTF. The CDR3, as DNA: TGTGCCAGCAGCAACGGACAGTCCCATCTAAGCCTATATGGCTACACCTTC. J is TRBJ1-2 and V is TRBV6-2 or TRBV6-3; D possibly corresponds to TRBD1 (6 bases). Trimming removed 6 bases at V and 5 bases at J, with 25 bases between. Germline V gene lookup returns CDR1 MNHEY and CDR2 SVGEGT. The CDR3 is 17 residues long.

V usage is TRBV24-1 and J usage is TRBJ2-2; TRBD1 might be the D (6 bases). V was pared by 9 bases and J by 5 bases, with 21 bases between. The V gene's germline CDR1 is KGHDR and CDR2 SFDVKD. CDR3 length: 16 amino acids. The CDR3: CATGVRPGHKTGELFF. For the CDR3, the DNA is TGTGCCACCGGGGTACGACCGGGACATAAGACCGGGGAGCTGTTTTTT.